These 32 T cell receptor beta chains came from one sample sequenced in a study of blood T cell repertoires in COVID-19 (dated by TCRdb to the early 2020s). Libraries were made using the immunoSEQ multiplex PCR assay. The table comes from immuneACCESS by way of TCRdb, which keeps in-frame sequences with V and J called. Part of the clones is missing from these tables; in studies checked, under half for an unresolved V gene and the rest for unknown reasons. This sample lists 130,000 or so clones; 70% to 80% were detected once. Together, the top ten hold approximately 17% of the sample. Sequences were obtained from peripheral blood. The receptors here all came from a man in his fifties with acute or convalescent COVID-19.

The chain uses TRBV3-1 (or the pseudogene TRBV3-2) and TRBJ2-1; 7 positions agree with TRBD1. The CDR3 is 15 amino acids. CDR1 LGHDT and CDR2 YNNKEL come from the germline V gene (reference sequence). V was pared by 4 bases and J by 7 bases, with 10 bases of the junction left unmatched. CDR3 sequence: CASSPSDRDENEQFF. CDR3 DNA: TGTGCCAGCAGCCCTTCCGACAGGGATGAGAATGAGCAGTTCTTC.

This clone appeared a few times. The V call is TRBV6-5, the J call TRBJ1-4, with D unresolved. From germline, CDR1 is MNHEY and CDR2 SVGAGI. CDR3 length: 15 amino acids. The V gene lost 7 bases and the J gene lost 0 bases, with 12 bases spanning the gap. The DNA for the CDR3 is TGTGCCAGCACCGAAGACACAACAACTAATGAAAAACTGTTTTTT. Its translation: CASTEDTTTNEKLFF.

The CDR3 coding sequence is TGCGCCAGCAGCTCCACAGGGAGAAATTCCTACGAGCAGTACTTC. This codes for CASSSTGRNSYEQYF. The chain links TRBV5-1 to TRBJ2-7, with a possible D match to TRBD1 (6 bases). V lost 3 bases to trimming and J lost 1 base, with 14 bases between them. Germline loops: CDR1 SGHRS, CDR2 YFSETQ. The CDR3 totals 15 residues.

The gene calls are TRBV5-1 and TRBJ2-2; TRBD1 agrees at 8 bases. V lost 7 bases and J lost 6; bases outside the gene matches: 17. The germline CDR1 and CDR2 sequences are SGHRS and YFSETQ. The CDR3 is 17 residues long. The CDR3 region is CASARDLDRGGPGELFF. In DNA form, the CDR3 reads TGCGCCAGCGCCCGGGATCTCGACAGGGGTGGACCCGGGGAGCTGTTTTTT.

The CDR3 loop reads CASRIAGAGGELFF. CDR3 nucleotide sequence: TGTGCCAGCAGAATAGCGGGGGCGGGCGGGGAGCTGTTTTTT. V is TRBV6-5 and J is TRBJ2-2; 9 positions agree with TRBD2. CDR3 size: 14 residues. V trimming: 6 bases; J trimming: 7 bases; junction bases outside the gene matches: 6. The germline V gene encodes CDR1 MNHEY and CDR2 SVGAGI.

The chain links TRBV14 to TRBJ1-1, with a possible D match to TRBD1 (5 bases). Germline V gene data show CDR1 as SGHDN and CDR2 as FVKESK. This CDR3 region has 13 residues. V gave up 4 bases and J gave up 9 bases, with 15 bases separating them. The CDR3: CASSLDDRGKAFF. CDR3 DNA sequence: TGTGCCAGCAGCCTGGACGATAGGGGAAAAGCTTTCTTT. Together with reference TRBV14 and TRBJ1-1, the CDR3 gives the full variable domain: EAGVTQFPSHSVIEKGQTVTLRCDPISGHDNLYWYRRVMGKEIKFLLHFVKESKQDESGMPNNRFLAERTGGTYSTLKVQPAELEDSGVYFCASSLDDRGKAFFGQGTRLTVV.

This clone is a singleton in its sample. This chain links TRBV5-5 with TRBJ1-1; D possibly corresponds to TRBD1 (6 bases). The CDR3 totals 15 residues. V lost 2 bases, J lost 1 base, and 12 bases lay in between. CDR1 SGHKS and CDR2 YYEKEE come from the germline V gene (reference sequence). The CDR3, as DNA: TGTGCCAGCAGCTTCTCAGGGGTAGGGAACACTGAAGCTTTCTTT. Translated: CASSFSGVGNTEAFF.

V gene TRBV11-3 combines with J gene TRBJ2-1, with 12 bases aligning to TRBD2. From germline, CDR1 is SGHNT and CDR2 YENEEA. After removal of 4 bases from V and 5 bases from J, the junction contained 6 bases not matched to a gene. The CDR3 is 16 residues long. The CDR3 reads CASSSFLAGGDNEQFF. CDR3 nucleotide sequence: TGTGCCAGCAGCTCCTTTCTAGCGGGGGGGGACAATGAGCAGTTCTTC.

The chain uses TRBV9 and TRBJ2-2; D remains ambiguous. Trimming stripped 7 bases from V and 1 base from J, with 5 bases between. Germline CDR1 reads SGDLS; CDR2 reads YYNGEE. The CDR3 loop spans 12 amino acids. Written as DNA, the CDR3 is TGTGCCAGCGGCCGGAACACCGGGGAGCTGTTTTTT. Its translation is CASGRNTGELFF. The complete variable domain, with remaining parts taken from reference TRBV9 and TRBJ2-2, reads DSGVTQTPKHLITATGQRVTLRCSPRSGDLSVYWYQQSLDQGLQFLIQYYNGEERAKGNILERFSAQQFPDLHSELNLSSLELGDSALYFCASGRNTGELFFGEGSRLTVL.

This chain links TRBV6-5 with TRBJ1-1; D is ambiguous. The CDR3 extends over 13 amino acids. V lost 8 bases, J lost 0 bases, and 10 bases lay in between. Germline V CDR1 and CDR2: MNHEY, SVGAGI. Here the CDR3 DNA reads TGTGCCAGCCAGCGACTGATGAACACTGAAGCTTTCTTT. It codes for CASQRLMNTEAFF.

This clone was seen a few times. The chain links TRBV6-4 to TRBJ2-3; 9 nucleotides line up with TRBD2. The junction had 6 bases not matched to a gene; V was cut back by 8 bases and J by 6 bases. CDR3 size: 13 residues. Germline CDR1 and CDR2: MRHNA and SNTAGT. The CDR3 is CASSSGETDTQYF. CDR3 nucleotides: TGTGCCAGCTCTAGCGGGGAAACCGATACGCAGTATTTT.

CDR3 protein: CASSESGGLTTGELFF. CDR3 in DNA: TGCGCCAGCAGTGAGTCGGGGGGACTTACCACCGGGGAGCTGTTTTTT. The chain uses TRBV10-1 and TRBJ2-2, with a tentative D call TRBD2 (6 bases). Germline V CDR1 and CDR2: WNHNN, SYGVQD (reference sequence). The germline V and J ends were trimmed by 0 bases and 4 bases, with 12 bases remaining between them. CDR3 length: 16 residues.

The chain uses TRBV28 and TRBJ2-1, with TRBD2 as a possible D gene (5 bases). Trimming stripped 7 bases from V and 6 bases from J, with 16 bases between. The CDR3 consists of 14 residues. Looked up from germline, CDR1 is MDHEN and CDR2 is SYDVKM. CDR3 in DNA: TGTGCCAGCACCCCAAGTAGGCTAGCCAATGAGCAGTTCTTC. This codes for CASTPSRLANEQFF.

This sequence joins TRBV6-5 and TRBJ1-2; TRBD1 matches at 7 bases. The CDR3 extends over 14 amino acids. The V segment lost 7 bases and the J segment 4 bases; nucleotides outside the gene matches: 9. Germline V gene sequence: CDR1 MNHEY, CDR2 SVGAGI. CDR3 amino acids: CASTVQGEVYGYTF. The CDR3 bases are TGTGCCAGCACAGTCCAGGGGGAGGTCTATGGCTACACCTTC.

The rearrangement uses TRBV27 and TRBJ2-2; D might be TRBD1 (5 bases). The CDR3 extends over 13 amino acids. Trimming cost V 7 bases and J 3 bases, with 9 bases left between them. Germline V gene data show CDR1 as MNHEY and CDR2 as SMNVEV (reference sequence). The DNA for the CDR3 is TGTGCCAGCAAGCCCAGGGACACCGGGGAGCTGTTTTTT. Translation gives CASKPRDTGELFF.

CDR3 coding DNA: TGTGCCAGCAGCCTCGGGACAGGGGGCGGTCAGCCCCAGCATTTT. This translates into CASSLGTGGGQPQHF. The chain employs TRBV3-1 (or the pseudogene TRBV3-2) and TRBJ1-5; 12 bases are shared with TRBD1. Germline V gene sequence: CDR1 LGHDT, CDR2 YNNKEL (reference sequence). With 4 bases clipped from V and 6 bases from J, the junction kept 4 bases outside the gene matches. This CDR3 is built from 15 residues.

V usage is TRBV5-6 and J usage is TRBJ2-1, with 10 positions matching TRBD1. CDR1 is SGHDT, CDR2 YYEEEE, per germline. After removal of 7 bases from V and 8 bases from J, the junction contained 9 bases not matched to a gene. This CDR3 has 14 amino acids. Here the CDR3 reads CASGGQGSVHEQFF. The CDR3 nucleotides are TGTGCCAGCGGGGGACAGGGGTCCGTCCATGAGCAGTTCTTC.

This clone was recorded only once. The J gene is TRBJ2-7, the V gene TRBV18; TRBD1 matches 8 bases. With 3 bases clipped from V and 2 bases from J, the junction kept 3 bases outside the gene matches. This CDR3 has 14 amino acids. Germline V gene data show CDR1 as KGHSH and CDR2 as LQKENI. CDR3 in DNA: TGTGCCAGCTCACCTAGGACAGGGCCCTACGAGCAGTACTTC. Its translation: CASSPRTGPYEQYF.

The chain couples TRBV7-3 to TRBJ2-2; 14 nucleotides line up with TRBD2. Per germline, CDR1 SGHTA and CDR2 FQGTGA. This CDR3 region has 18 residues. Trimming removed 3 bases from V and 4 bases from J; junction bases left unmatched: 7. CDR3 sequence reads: CASSFRLAGGRGTGELFF. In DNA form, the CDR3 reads TGTGCCAGCAGCTTCCGACTAGCGGGGGGGCGAGGCACCGGGGAGCTGTTTTTT.

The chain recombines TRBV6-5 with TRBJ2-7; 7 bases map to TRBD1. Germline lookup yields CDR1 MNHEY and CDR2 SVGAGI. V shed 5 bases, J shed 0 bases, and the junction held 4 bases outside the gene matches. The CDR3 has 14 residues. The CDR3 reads CASSTGTASYEQYV. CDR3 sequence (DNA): TGTGCCAGCAGTACCGGGACAGCCTCCTACGAGCAGTACGTC.

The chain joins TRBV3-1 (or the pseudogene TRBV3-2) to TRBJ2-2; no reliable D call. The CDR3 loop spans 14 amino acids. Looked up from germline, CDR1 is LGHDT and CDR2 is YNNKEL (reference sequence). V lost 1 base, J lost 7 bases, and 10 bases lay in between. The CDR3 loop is CASSQGLDGGELFF. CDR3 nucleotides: TGTGCCAGCAGCCAAGGTCTAGATGGCGGGGAGCTGTTTTTT.

CDR3 sequence (DNA): TGTGCCTGGAGGCAGACAGGGACCGAGACCCAGTACTTC. Translated, it gives CAWRQTGTETQYF. This rearrangement joins TRBV30 to TRBJ2-5; 7 nucleotides agree with TRBD1. From germline, CDR1 is GTSNPN and CDR2 SVGIG (reference sequence). The CDR3 sequence is 13 residues long. J gave up 5 bases and V 3 bases, and 6 bases lay outside the gene matches.

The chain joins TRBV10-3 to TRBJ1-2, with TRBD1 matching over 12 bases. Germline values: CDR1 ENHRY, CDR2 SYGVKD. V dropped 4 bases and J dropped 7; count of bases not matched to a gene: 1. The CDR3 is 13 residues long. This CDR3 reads CAISAGQGAGYTF. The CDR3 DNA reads TGTGCCATCAGTGCGGGACAGGGGGCTGGCTACACCTTC.

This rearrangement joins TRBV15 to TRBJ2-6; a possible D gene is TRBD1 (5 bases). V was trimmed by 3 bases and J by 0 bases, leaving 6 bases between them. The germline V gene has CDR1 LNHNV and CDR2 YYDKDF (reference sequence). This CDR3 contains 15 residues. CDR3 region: CATSSQGSGANVLTF. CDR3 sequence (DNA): TGTGCCACCAGCAGCCAGGGCTCTGGGGCCAACGTCCTGACTTTC.

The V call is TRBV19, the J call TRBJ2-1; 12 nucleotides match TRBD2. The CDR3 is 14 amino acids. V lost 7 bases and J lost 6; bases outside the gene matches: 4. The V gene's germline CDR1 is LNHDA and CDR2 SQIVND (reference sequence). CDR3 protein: CASTRTSGVNEQFF. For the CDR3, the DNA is TGTGCCAGTACCCGGACTAGCGGGGTCAATGAGCAGTTCTTC.

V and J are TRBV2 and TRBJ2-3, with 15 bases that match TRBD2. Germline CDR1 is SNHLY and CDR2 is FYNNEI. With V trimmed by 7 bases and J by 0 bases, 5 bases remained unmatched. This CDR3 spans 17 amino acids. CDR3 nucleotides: TGTGCCAGCAACTCGGGACTAGCGGGGGGTAGCACAGATACGCAGTATTTT. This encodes CASNSGLAGGSTDTQYF. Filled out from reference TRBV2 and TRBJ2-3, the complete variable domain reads EPEVTQTPSHQVTQMGQEVILRCVPISNHLYFYWYRQILGQKVEFLVSFYNNEISEKSEIFDDQFSVERPDGSNFTLKIRSTKLEDSAMYFCASNSGLAGGSTDTQYFGPGTRLTVL.

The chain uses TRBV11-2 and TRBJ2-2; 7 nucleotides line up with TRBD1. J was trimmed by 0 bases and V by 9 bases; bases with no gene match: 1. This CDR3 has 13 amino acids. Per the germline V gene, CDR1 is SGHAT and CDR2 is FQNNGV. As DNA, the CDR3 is TGTGCCAGAGGGGGCTCGAACACCGGGGAGCTGTTTTTT. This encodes CARGGSNTGELFF.

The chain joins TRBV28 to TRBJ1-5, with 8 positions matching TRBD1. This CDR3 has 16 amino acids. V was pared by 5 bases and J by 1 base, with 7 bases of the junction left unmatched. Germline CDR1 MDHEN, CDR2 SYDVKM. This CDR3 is CASSRPGTGSNQPQHF. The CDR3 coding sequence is TGTGCCAGCAGTAGACCCGGGACAGGAAGCAATCAGCCCCAGCATTTT.

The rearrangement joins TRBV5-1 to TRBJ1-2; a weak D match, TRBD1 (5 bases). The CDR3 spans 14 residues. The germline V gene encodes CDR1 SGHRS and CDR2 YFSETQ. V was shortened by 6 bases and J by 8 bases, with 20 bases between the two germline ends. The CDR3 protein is CASKVIGAPEGYTF. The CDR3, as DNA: TGCGCCAGCAAGGTTATAGGGGCGCCGGAGGGCTACACCTTC.

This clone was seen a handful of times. CDR3 bases: TGTGCCAGCAGCTTAAGCGGGGGACGCCTACACGAGACCCAGTACTTC. Its translation is CASSLSGGRLHETQYF. This chain connects TRBV7-2 to TRBJ2-5; 8 bases match TRBD2. The V gene end was trimmed by 2 bases and the J gene end by 5 bases; junction bases not matched to a gene: 10. Germline loops: CDR1 SGHTA, CDR2 FQGNSA. The CDR3 is 16 residues long.

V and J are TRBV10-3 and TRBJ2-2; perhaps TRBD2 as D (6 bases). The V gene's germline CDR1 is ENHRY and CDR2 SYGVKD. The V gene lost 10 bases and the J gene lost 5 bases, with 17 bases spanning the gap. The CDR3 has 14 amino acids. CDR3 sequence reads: CATLALTRTGELFF. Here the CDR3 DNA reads TGTGCCACCCTAGCGTTAACTCGAACCGGGGAGCTGTTTTTT.

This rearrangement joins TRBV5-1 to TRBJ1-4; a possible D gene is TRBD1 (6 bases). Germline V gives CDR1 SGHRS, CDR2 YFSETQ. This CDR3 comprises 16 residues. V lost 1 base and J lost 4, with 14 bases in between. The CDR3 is CASSLWGGADNEKLFF. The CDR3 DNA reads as TGCGCCAGCAGCTTGTGGGGGGGCGCGGATAATGAAAAACTGTTTTTT.